The text below deals with one TCR beta chain. This specimen comes from a study of blood T cell repertoires in COVID-19. Study at large: Italy, Spain and the United States were the sources of the convalescent and acute COVID-19 samples.

There are 16 residues in the CDR3. After removal of 4 bases from V and 8 bases from J, the junction contained 11 bases not matched to a gene. Germline V lookup: CDR1 ENHRY, CDR2 SYGVKD. In the original processing: The assay estimated nucleated cells by amplifying reference gene primers. Profiling relied on immunoSEQ multiplex PCR, and the TCRdb table lists in-frame clones only, not all of them. V, J and clone size derive from that table, while D and trimming were established from the DNA sequence. Here the sample spans around 120,000 clones, about two thirds being singletons. Sequenced sample: peripheral blood. V is TRBV10-3 and J is TRBJ1-6; TRBD1 matches 7 bases. The TCR comes from a human donor with acute or convalescent COVID-19. The donor label of this sample is uncertain. In nucleotides, the CDR3 is TGTGCCATCAGTGGGGGGACAGTGCTGATGGATTCACCCCTCCACTTT. Its translation is CAISGGTVLMDSPLHF.